The next 25 T cell receptor beta chains were all read from a single sample in a study of shared clonotypes between healthy human individuals. Sequencing was performed with immunoSEQ multiplex PCR; in TCRdb, only in-frame clones are kept and a portion is missing. The sample has some 900,000 clones, more than 75% seen once. The material sequenced was memory CD4+ T cells sorted from blood. Subset defined: CD45RA-negative fraction. These receptors were taken from a young man in good health.

The rearrangement links TRBV4-1 to TRBJ1-2; tentatively, D is TRBD1 (5 bases). Trimming removed 3 bases at V and 3 bases at J, with 17 bases between. The CDR3 contains 16 residues. Germline V lookup: CDR1 MGHRA, CDR2 YSYEKL. CDR3 bases: TGCGCCAGCAGCCAGCCCCGGGACCCTGCGCACTATGGCTACACCTTC. Translation: CASSQPRDPAHYGYTF.

This chain uses TRBV18 with TRBJ2-7; D not resolved. The CDR3 loop spans 13 amino acids. CDR1 is KGHSH, CDR2 LQKENI, per germline. The ends were cut back, 3 bases at V and 0 bases at J, with 6 bases in the middle. The CDR3 sequence: CASSPQPSYEQYF. In nucleotides, the CDR3 is TGTGCCAGCTCACCCCAACCCTCCTACGAGCAGTACTTC.

The V call is TRBV5-1, the J call TRBJ2-7; the match to TRBD2 covers 14 bases. The V gene end was trimmed by 4 bases and the J gene end by 4 bases; junction bases not matched to a gene: 7. In germline, CDR1 is SGHRS, CDR2 YFSETQ. The CDR3 is made up of 16 amino acids. The CDR3, as DNA: TGCGCCAGCAGCCAGGGACTAGCGGGAGTGCGGTACGAGCAGTACTTC. The encoded protein is CASSQGLAGVRYEQYF. Complete variable domain (other parts from reference TRBV5-1 and TRBJ2-7): KAGVTQTPRYLIKTRGQQVTLSCSPISGHRSVSWYQQTPGQGLQFLFEYFSETQRNKGNFPGRFSGRQFSNSRSEMNVSTLELGDSALYLCASSQGLAGVRYEQYFGPGTRLTVT.

The CDR3 DNA reads as TGCGCCAGCAGCCAAGATCGCCTCGGGGAGCTGTTTTTT. This sequence encodes CASSQDRLGELFF. The chain carries TRBV4-3 and TRBJ2-2; no firm D call. Germline CDR1 and CDR2: LGHNA and YSLEER. V gave up 0 bases and J gave up 7 bases, with 6 bases separating them. The CDR3 length is 13 residues.

The V call is TRBV7-9, the J call TRBJ2-3; the match to TRBD1 covers 8 bases. The germline V gene has CDR1 SEHNR and CDR2 FQNEAQ (reference sequence). V trimming: 2 bases; J trimming: 0 bases; junction bases outside the gene matches: 1. CDR3 length: 15 amino acids. CDR3 in DNA: TGTGCCAGCAGCTTACAGGGGGCAAGCACAGATACGCAGTATTTT. This translates into CASSLQGASTDTQYF.

This chain connects TRBV11-3 to TRBJ2-5, with 7 bases identical to TRBD2. The CDR3 is made up of 14 amino acids. CDR1 SGHNT and CDR2 YENEEA come from the germline V gene. With 3 bases clipped from V and 2 bases from J, the junction kept 3 bases outside the gene matches. The CDR3 loop reads CASSLGGRQETQYF. CDR3 nucleotide sequence: TGTGCCAGCAGCTTGGGGGGGAGGCAAGAGACCCAGTACTTC.

V and J are TRBV5-4 and TRBJ2-3, with TRBD2 matching 10 bases. The CDR3 is 15 amino acids. Germline V gives CDR1 SGHNT, CDR2 YYREEE (reference sequence). J was trimmed by 6 bases and V by 2 bases; bases with no gene match: 6. The CDR3 is CASSLGLAVQDTQYF. The CDR3 bases are TGTGCCAGCAGCTTAGGACTAGCGGTTCAGGATACGCAGTATTTT.

Concerning this clone itself: This likely stems from a read error, as it lies one base from a far larger clone. Other nucleotide sequences from this sample produce the same CDR3. The rearrangement links TRBV19 to TRBJ1-5; D might be TRBD1 (5 bases). CDR3 length: 12 residues. Germline CDR1 and CDR2: LNHDA and SQIVND (reference sequence). V lost 9 bases and J lost 1, with 7 bases in between. CDR3 sequence: CASRDSNQPQHF. The CDR3 region has the DNA TGTGCCAGCCGGGACAGCAATCAGCCCCAGCATTTT.

V is TRBV6-5 and J is TRBJ1-1, with D possibly TRBD1 on 5 matching bases. Germline V gene data show CDR1 as MNHEY and CDR2 as SVGAGI. This CDR3 has 14 residues. V was cut by 5 bases and J by 7 bases, with 17 bases left in between. This CDR3 is CASSTGDRAGEAFF. The CDR3 nucleotides read TGTGCCAGCAGTACCGGGGACCGAGCGGGTGAAGCTTTCTTT.

A remark on this clone: The same CDR3 arises from other DNA sequences in this sample as well. The rearrangement joins TRBV10-3 to TRBJ2-2; TRBD2 matches 11 bases. This CDR3 contains 15 residues. Germline CDR1 reads ENHRY; CDR2 reads SYGVKD. The V and J ends lost 6 bases and 2 bases, in that order; junction bases with no gene match: 2. CDR3 in DNA: TGTGCCATCAGGGGGACTAGCGGAAACACCGGGGAGCTGTTTTTT. The encoded protein is CAIRGTSGNTGELFF.

The chain is built from TRBV20-1 and TRBJ2-1; no firm D call. Looked up from germline, CDR1 is DFQATT and CDR2 is SNEGSKA (reference sequence). The CDR3 contains 10 residues. The CDR3 reads CSLLRHEQFF. The CDR3 coding sequence is TGCTCGCTCCTCCGGCATGAGCAGTTCTTC.

The V call is TRBV5-6, the J call TRBJ1-5; D uncertain. The length of the CDR3 is 14 residues. CDR1 and CDR2 from the germline V gene are SGHDT and YYEEEE. V lost 1 base and J 6 bases, leaving 11 bases between the germline ends. DNA for the CDR3: TGTGCCAGCAGCTTGAGAGGGATCCGTCAGCCCCAGCATTTT. Translating it yields CASSLRGIRQPQHF.

V usage is TRBV7-6 and J usage is TRBJ2-5; 9 positions match TRBD1. The V gene end was trimmed by 1 base and the J gene end by 4 bases; junction bases not matched to a gene: 4. Germline CDR1 SGHVS, CDR2 FNYEAQ. The CDR3 has 15 amino acids. The chain's CDR3 is CASSLGTGGPETQYF. The CDR3, as DNA: TGTGCCAGCAGCTTAGGAACAGGGGGCCCAGAGACCCAGTACTTC.

As regards this clone: Within the sample, other DNA sequences also encode this same CDR3. This chain connects TRBV28 to TRBJ1-5; perhaps TRBD1 as D (6 bases). Germline assignment: CDR1 MDHEN and CDR2 SYDVKM. CDR3 length: 17 amino acids. The ends were cut back, 2 bases at V and 0 bases at J, with 14 bases in the middle. The CDR3 nucleotides are TGTGCCAGCAGTTTAGGGCGAGGGGGGTATAGCAATCAGCCCCAGCATTTT. Encoded protein: CASSLGRGGYSNQPQHF.

This clone was detected a few times. This chain connects TRBV2 to TRBJ2-1; TRBD2 is a possible D gene (7 bases). CDR1 and CDR2 from the germline V gene are SNHLY and FYNNEI. The CDR3 length is 15 residues. Trimming removed 7 bases from V and 4 bases from J, with 17 bases in between. CDR3 coding DNA: TGTGCCAGCAAACGGGGGCGGGAGAGATACAATGAGCAGTTCTTC. This codes for CASKRGRERYNEQFF.

The chain carries TRBV19 and TRBJ2-3; D gene uncertain. Germline-derived CDR1 and CDR2 are LNHDA and SQIVND (reference sequence). V was pared by 11 bases and J by 5 bases, with 20 bases between. The CDR3 covers 14 residues. The CDR3 DNA follows: TGTGCCTCTCACCCCCCGGGCCCTCGAGATACGCAGTATTTT. Its translation is CASHPPGPRDTQYF.

The chain combines TRBV4-3 with TRBJ2-7; no firm D call. The CDR3 spans 15 residues. The germline CDR1 and CDR2 sequences are LGHNA and YSLEER. Trimming took off 3 bases at V and 3 bases at J, with 15 bases between the two ends. The CDR3, as DNA: TGCGCCAGCAGCCACCCCGACTGGCGGTACTACGAGCAGTACTTC. Protein: CASSHPDWRYYEQYF.

The genes are TRBV6-1 and TRBJ2-7; TRBD2 aligns across 10 bases. This CDR3 has 15 amino acids. Germline CDR1 MNHNS, CDR2 SASEGT. Trimming took 7 bases from V and 6 from J; bases not matched to a gene: 12. The CDR3 spells CASKRPVSGGAEQYF. The CDR3 DNA follows: TGTGCCAGCAAACGACCCGTCAGCGGGGGGGCCGAGCAGTACTTC.

This chain joins TRBV5-1 and TRBJ1-4; D unresolved. V lost 6 bases to trimming and J lost 8 bases, with 5 bases between them. This CDR3 has 10 residues. Per germline, CDR1 SGHRS and CDR2 YFSETQ. CDR3 residues: CASKTEKLFF. In DNA form, the CDR3 reads TGCGCCAGCAAAACGGAAAAACTGTTTTTT. Full variable domain (missing parts from reference TRBV5-1 and TRBJ1-4): KAGVTQTPRYLIKTRGQQVTLSCSPISGHRSVSWYQQTPGQGLQFLFEYFSETQRNKGNFPGRFSGRQFSNSRSEMNVSTLELGDSALYLCASKTEKLFFGSGTQLSVL.

The gene calls are TRBV18 and TRBJ1-5; TRBD1 matches 8 bases. Germline V lookup: CDR1 KGHSH, CDR2 LQKENI. The CDR3 has 15 residues. V shed 1 base, J shed 7 bases, and the junction held 6 bases outside the gene matches. In DNA form, the CDR3 reads TGTGCCAGCTCACCACTCAGGGGGCGCGACCAGCCCCAGCATTTT. Translating it yields CASSPLRGRDQPQHF.

The CDR3 loop reads CASSPTAGDTGELFF. The DNA for the CDR3 is TGTGCCAGCAGCCCGACTGCCGGAGACACCGGGGAGCTGTTTTTT. This chain joins TRBV7-9 and TRBJ2-2; D is ambiguous. Trimming left V 5 bases short and J 3 bases short, with 13 bases between. From germline, CDR1 is SEHNR and CDR2 FQNEAQ (reference sequence). The CDR3 sequence is 15 residues long.

The chain couples TRBV7-9 to TRBJ2-3; 8 bases are shared with TRBD1. Losses at the gene ends were 5 bases for V and 3 bases for J; bases not matched to a gene: 7. Germline lookup yields CDR1 SEHNR and CDR2 FQNEAQ (reference sequence). The CDR3 is made up of 15 amino acids. CDR3 DNA: TGTGCCAGCAGCCAGGGGGCGCTTCGAACAGATACGCAGTATTTT. Its translation is CASSQGALRTDTQYF.

The genes are TRBV19 and TRBJ1-1; 8 bases line up with TRBD1. This CDR3 contains 16 residues. Germline V gene sequence: CDR1 LNHDA, CDR2 SQIVND (reference sequence). The V and J ends lost 4 bases and 0 bases, in that order; junction bases with no gene match: 7. The DNA for the CDR3 is TGTGCCAGTAGTACAGGGACAGGCCTAATGAACACTGAAGCTTTCTTT. Translating it yields CASSTGTGLMNTEAFF.

The chain links TRBV5-1 to TRBJ2-7, with 9 bases fitting TRBD1. Losses at the gene ends were 2 bases for V and 4 bases for J; bases not matched to a gene: 4. The CDR3 length is 14 residues. Per the germline V gene, CDR1 is SGHRS and CDR2 is YFSETQ. CDR3 bases: TGCGCCAGCAGCTTTACAGGGGGCCGTTACGAGCAGTACTTC. Protein: CASSFTGGRYEQYF.

The chain employs TRBV2 and TRBJ2-1; TRBD1 matches 9 bases. J lost 5 bases, V lost 6 bases, and 8 bases had no gene match. The germline gives CDR1 SNHLY, CDR2 FYNNEI. This CDR3 spans 15 amino acids. This chain's CDR3 is CASRPGTGYNNEQFF. CDR3 nucleotides: TGTGCCAGCAGGCCCGGGACAGGGTATAACAATGAGCAGTTCTTC.